This T cell receptor beta chain is drawn from a study of breast tumors, draining lymph nodes, adjacent tissues. The CDR3 is 13 amino acids. Germline-derived CDR1 and CDR2 are SGHTA and FQGNSA. The germline V and J ends were trimmed by 1 base and 4 bases, with 6 bases remaining between them. TCRdb ran MiXCR on the multiplex PCR reads and lists one entry per CDR3 protein. The sample yields some 130,000 distinct CDR3 sequences, 15% to 20% seen once. This clonotype appeared many times. What it recognizes is unknown. The lymph nodes were axillary draining lymph nodes from breast cancer patients. Study results and caveats: Tumor and nontumor repertoires were significantly more similar in luminal-like than in basal-like breast cancer. Tumor TCR diversity was below lymph nodes but above nontumor tissue. That most tumor T cells come from lymph nodes remained unproven. Most tumor T cells seemingly derive from lymph node, then expand in tumor.

This clonotype was sampled from a female donor with breast cancer. Some clones in this sample may be carry-over from other donors' samples. Material for sequencing was axillary lymph node tissue. The rearrangement uses TRBV7-2 and TRBJ2-3, with TRBD2 as a possible D gene (5 bases). The CDR3 region is CASSLERADTQYF. CDR3 bases: TGTGCCAGCAGCTTAGAGAGGGCAGATACGCAGTATTTT.